Included here is one T cell receptor (beta chain) sequence, with context. Antigen specificity is unknown. The donor group consisted entirely of healthy Caucasians. Template switching (which added a universal primer site) was used, and cDNA carried unique molecular identifiers. A single record per CDR3 protein comes from TCRdb applying MiXCR to the 5' RACE reads. This table has roughly 1,500,000 distinct CDR3 sequences, around 29% appearing once. The sample comes from a study of identical twins. J gave up 2 bases and V 4 bases, and 8 bases lay outside the gene matches. The CDR3 runs to 16 residues. Germline CDR1 SGHRS, CDR2 YFSETQ. Overall study results and limits: Fewer insertions marked abundant cord blood beta clonotypes; young adult naive trended weakly, memory not at all.

What was sequenced was cord blood. This chain uses TRBV5-1 with TRBJ2-3; 9 bases align to TRBD1. The origin of this receptor is a newborn girl in good health. CDR3 residues: CASSLLGTGNTDTQYF. The CDR3 DNA follows: TGCGCCAGCAGCCTACTTGGGACAGGGAACACAGATACGCAGTATTTT. Looking up the rest from reference TRBV5-1 and TRBJ2-3 gives the full variable domain: KAGVTQTPRYLIKTRGQQVTLSCSPISGHRSVSWYQQTPGQGLQFLFEYFSETQRNKGNFPGRFSGRQFSNSRSEMNVSTLELGDSALYLCASSLLGTGNTDTQYFGPGTRLTVL.